This T cell receptor beta chain was retrieved from a study of blood T cell repertoires in COVID-19 (dated by TCRdb to between 2020 and 2021). Turning to the overall study: Samples from collaborators originated in the United States, Italy and Spain and spanned both the acute and convalescent phases of COVID-19. The prospective study material was composed of cDNA or gDNA derived from T cells, B-cell-depleted T cells, or PBMCs. Deeply sampled blood TCRbeta repertoires from subjects exposed to, actively infected with, or recovered from COVID-19 were included in the dataset. The repertoires were made available in a free public database intended to serve as a resource for research on the immune response to SARS-CoV-2. The samples were drawn from the first 160 participants of the ongoing ImmuneRACE study and from some 1,300 subjects provided by 6 global collaborators. Sample metadata almost always included a de-identified subject ID, COVID-19 status, age in years and sex. Where available, HLA class I and class II types were taken from metadata supplied by the sample provider and were not determined by assay-based typing. What the study reported, not specific to this receptor: The amount of clinical and demographic metadata varied by source and participant and was provided uncurated.

The immunoSEQ Assay, a bias-controlled multiplex PCR, was used to amplify TCRbeta CDR3 regions from genomic DNA. The original methods were these. Nucleated cell counts per sample were estimated from amplification of reference gene primers within the assay. To quantify the absolute abundance of each unique TCRbeta CDR3 rearrangement, sequence reads were collapsed and filtered. For each sample, productive Simpson clonality was calculated by taking the square root of Simpson's diversity index across productive rearrangements. Held by TCRdb, this immuneACCESS table contains in-frame sequences only and omits some clones. Under half of the omission traces to an unresolved V gene where checked; the cause of the rest is unknown. Clone size and V and J calls were adopted from that table, with D and trimming inferred from the DNA. Present in this sample are just under 80,000 clones, 88% of which were seen just once. The ten largest clonotypes hold roughly 45% of the sample.

Note on this clone: What antigen it recognizes has not been identified. No clone much larger than this one lies a single base away; base qualities are absent.

Whole blood was collected in K2EDTA tubes by collaborating institutions according to the institutions' own protocols. Collaborator samples were shipped for TCRbeta analysis as frozen whole blood, isolated PBMCs, or DNA extracted from either sample type. V is cut back by 6 bases and J by 5 bases, with 6 bases in the junction unmatched. The cysteine opens and the phenylalanine closes a CDR3 of 13 amino acids. Of the read, only the CDR3 DNA is kept; its 39 bases are in frame from base 1. CDR1 LNHDA and CDR2 SQIVND were looked up in the germline V gene (reference sequence). Sequenced material: peripheral blood. This receptor was identified in a human donor in a cohort sampled during active COVID-19. This receptor chain uses TRBV19 and TRBJ2-7; 8 bases in between match TRBD1. The CDR3 protein sequence reads: CASSLGQGHEQYF. The DNA sequence follows: TGTGCCAGTAGCCTCGGACAGGGCCACGAGCAGTACTTC.